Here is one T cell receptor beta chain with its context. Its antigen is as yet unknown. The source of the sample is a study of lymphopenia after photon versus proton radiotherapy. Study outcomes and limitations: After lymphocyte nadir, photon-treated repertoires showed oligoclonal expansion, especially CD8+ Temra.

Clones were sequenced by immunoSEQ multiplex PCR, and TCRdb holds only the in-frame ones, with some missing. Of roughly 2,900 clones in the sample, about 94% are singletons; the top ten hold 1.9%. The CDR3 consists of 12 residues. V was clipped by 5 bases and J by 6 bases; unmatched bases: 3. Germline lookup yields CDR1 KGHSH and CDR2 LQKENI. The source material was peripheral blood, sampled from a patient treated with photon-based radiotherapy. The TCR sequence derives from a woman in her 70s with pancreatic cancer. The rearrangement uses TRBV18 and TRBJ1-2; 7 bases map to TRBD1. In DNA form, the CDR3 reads TGTGCCAGCTCAGTCCAGGGGGATGGCTACACCTTC. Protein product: CASSVQGDGYTF. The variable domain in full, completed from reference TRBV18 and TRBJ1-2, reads NAGVMQNPRHLVRRRGQEARLRCSPMKGHSHVYWYRQLPEEGLKFMVYLQKENIIDESGMPKERFSAEFPKEGPSILRIQQVVRGDSAAYFCASSVQGDGYTFGSGTRLTVV.